What follows are 24 T cell receptor beta chains derived from one specimen sequenced in a study of CXCR3-negative and CXCR3-positive naive CD8 T cells. Findings and caveats of the study: Higher TRB CDR3 hydrophobicity marked CXCR3-positive naive cells relative to CXCR3-negative naive cells.

It was by 5' RACE with UMI labels that the TRB cDNA libraries were prepared. For each CDR3 protein, TCRdb gives one entry from its re-call of the 5' RACE reads, without DNA. In total, the table holds over 150,000 distinct CDR3 sequences. Which antigens these TCRs recognize remains unknown. Material: naive CXCR3+ CD8+ T cells from blood. The subset denotes: CD45RO-CCR7+CD27+CD95- naive CD8+ T cells expressing CXCR3 (TNR3+). Receptor source: a human donor in good health. Some clones in this sample may be carry-over from other donors' samples.

The CDR3 loop reads CSASRVRTGRGNEQFF. The rearrangement uses TRBV20-1 and TRBJ2-1; as DNA is missing, the TRBD1 call by TCRdb cannot be tested. The CDR3 runs to 16 residues. Germline V gene lookup returns CDR1 DFQATT and CDR2 SNEGSKA (reference sequence).

V is TRBV28 and J is TRBJ2-4; with no DNA, the TCRdb D assignment of TRBD1 cannot be verified. The length of the CDR3 is 15 residues. Germline CDR1 and CDR2: MDHEN and SYDVKM. The CDR3 region is CASSLVGQGLNIQYF. The variable domain in full, with the rest retrieved from reference TRBV28 and TRBJ2-4, is DVKVTQSSRYLVKRTGEKVFLECVQDMDHENMFWYRQDPGLGLRLIYFSYDVKMKEKGDIPEGYSVSREKKERFSLILESASTNQTSMYLCASSLVGQGLNIQYFGAGTRLSVL.

The J gene is TRBJ2-5, the V gene TRBV20-1; TCRdb's D call of TRBD2 is untestable without DNA. Germline CDR1 and CDR2: DFQATT and SNEGSKA (reference sequence). The CDR3 sequence is 13 residues long. CDR3: CSARDWSGETQYF.

This chain uses TRBV4-1 with TRBJ2-1; TCRdb picks TRBD1, but there is no DNA to check that call. Germline V gene data show CDR1 as MGHRA and CDR2 as YSYEKL. The length of the CDR3 is 14 residues. The CDR3 is CASRTGRDLNEQFF.

The V call is TRBV7-9, the J call TRBJ2-7; TCRdb picks TRBD1, but there is no DNA to check that call. The CDR3 spans 17 residues. Germline loops: CDR1 SEHNR, CDR2 FQNEAQ (reference sequence). This CDR3 is CASSTLQQGAHPLEQYF.

This sequence joins TRBV3-1 and TRBJ2-1; TCRdb calls TRBD1, which cannot be checked without DNA. Germline V gene lookup returns CDR1 LGHDT and CDR2 YNNKEL (reference sequence). There are 17 residues in the CDR3. The CDR3 reads CASSQLGGTGDWNEQFF.

The V and J genes are TRBV2 and TRBJ2-3; the D gene TCRdb calls, TRBD2, cannot be checked with no DNA. Germline assignment: CDR1 SNHLY and CDR2 FYNNEI. The CDR3 runs 17 residues. CDR3: CASSESLAGLATDTQYF. Using reference TRBV2 and TRBJ2-3 for the parts outside the CDR3, the full variable domain is EPEVTQTPSHQVTQMGQEVILRCVPISNHLYFYWYRQILGQKVEFLVSFYNNEISEKSEIFDDQFSVERPDGSNFTLKIRSTKLEDSAMYFCASSESLAGLATDTQYFGPGTRLTVL.

The genes are TRBV12-3 or TRBV12-4 and TRBJ2-3; there is no DNA to check the TCRdb D call of TRBD2. This CDR3 spans 14 amino acids. The CDR3 protein is CASSPGTPADTQYF.

The chain combines TRBV7-6 with TRBJ2-7; as DNA is missing, the TRBD2 call by TCRdb cannot be tested. The CDR3 totals 14 residues. Germline CDR1 and CDR2: SGHVS and FNYEAQ. The CDR3 is CASSLPETPLEQYF.

The chain couples TRBV20-1 to TRBJ2-7; the D call of TRBD2 rests on TCRdb alone, since no DNA is present to check it. The CDR3 loop spans 17 amino acids. Germline V gives CDR1 DFQATT, CDR2 SNEGSKA (reference sequence). CDR3: CSARDGGLAGVSYEQYF.

The chain is built from TRBV20-1 and TRBJ1-1; TCRdb calls TRBD1, which cannot be checked without DNA. This CDR3 comprises 13 residues. Germline CDR1 and CDR2: DFQATT and SNEGSKA (reference sequence). The CDR3 here is CSARWDRGPEAFF.

This chain joins TRBV4-3 and TRBJ2-7. The CDR3 is made up of 14 amino acids. Germline V gene data show CDR1 as LGHNA and CDR2 as YSLEER. The CDR3 here is CASSQDRGLYEQYF.

The chain recombines TRBV28 with TRBJ2-3; TCRdb's D gene call, TRBD1, goes unchecked for lack of DNA. Germline V lookup: CDR1 MDHEN, CDR2 SYDVKM. The CDR3 is 16 amino acids. CDR3 loop: CASTPKGGALTDTQYF. The entire variable domain, with the rest obtained from reference TRBV28 and TRBJ2-3, is as follows: DVKVTQSSRYLVKRTGEKVFLECVQDMDHENMFWYRQDPGLGLRLIYFSYDVKMKEKGDIPEGYSVSREKKERFSLILESASTNQTSMYLCASTPKGGALTDTQYFGPGTRLTVL.

The chain combines TRBV12-3 or TRBV12-4 with TRBJ2-1; checking the TCRdb D call of TRBD1 is not possible without DNA. The CDR3 length is 14 residues. The CDR3 is CASTPFGTVNEQFF.

V and J are TRBV7-9 and TRBJ2-1; absent DNA, TCRdb's TRBD2 call cannot be checked. Germline values: CDR1 SEHNR, CDR2 FQNEAQ (reference sequence). The CDR3 covers 11 residues. CDR3 sequence: CASSLSPEQFF.

This sequence joins TRBV19 and TRBJ2-1. CDR3 length: 12 amino acids. Germline lookup yields CDR1 LNHDA and CDR2 SQIVND (reference sequence). The CDR3 protein is CAILDTSGEQFF.

This chain joins TRBV29-1 and TRBJ2-7; there is no DNA to check the TCRdb D call of TRBD2. The CDR3 is made up of 13 amino acids. CDR1 SQVTM and CDR2 ANQGSEA come from the germline V gene. The chain's CDR3 is CSVSGGSSYEQYF.

CDR3 in amino acids: CASSQSGANEQFF. J is TRBJ2-1 and V is TRBV7-3; TCRdb's D gene call, TRBD1, goes unchecked for lack of DNA. The length of the CDR3 is 13 residues. The V gene's germline CDR1 is SGHTA and CDR2 FQGTGA.

This chain's CDR3 is CASSLEYSISYNEQFF. The chain couples TRBV5-6 to TRBJ2-1. The CDR3 covers 16 residues. Per the germline V gene, CDR1 is SGHDT and CDR2 is YYEEEE.

The J gene is TRBJ2-1, the V gene TRBV20-1; TCRdb designates TRBD2, a call that cannot be tested without DNA. This CDR3 comprises 11 residues. In germline, CDR1 is DFQATT, CDR2 SNEGSKA (reference sequence). CDR3 region: CSRGPAVEQFF.

The J gene is TRBJ2-5, the V gene TRBV6-5. This CDR3 has 13 amino acids. Germline V lookup: CDR1 MNHEY, CDR2 SVGAGI. CDR3: CASSTRVQETQYF.

The chain combines TRBV27 with TRBJ1-1. CDR1 and CDR2 from the germline V gene are MNHEY and SMNVEV (reference sequence). There are 12 residues in the CDR3. CDR3: CASSSSHTEAFF.

The V call is TRBV15, the J call TRBJ2-7; TCRdb indicates TRBD1, and absent DNA this call remains unverified. Per germline, CDR1 LNHNV and CDR2 YYDKDF (reference sequence). The CDR3 runs to 17 residues. CDR3 amino acids: CATSSNPGQGMSYEQYF.

The V gene is TRBV21-1, the J gene TRBJ2-5; TCRdb's assignment of TRBD2 cannot be checked, as there is no DNA. TRBV21-1 is a pseudogene segment. This CDR3 region has 15 residues. The CDR3 sequence is CASSAPGLHQETQYF.